This T cell receptor (beta chain) appears in the sequencing data of a study of blood T cell repertoires in COVID-19. CDR3 length: 15 residues. The assay was immunoSEQ multiplex PCR, and TCRdb's table has in-frame clones only and misses some. This sample has some 260,000 clones, with just over 85% found just once. A few counts support this clone. The material sequenced was PBMCs or T cells enriched from blood (not recorded which). V and J are TRBV21-1 and TRBJ2-7; the table's D call of TRBD1 was not tested on the DNA. TRBV21-1 is an annotated pseudogene. The source of this sequence is a man in his forties who had recovered from COVID-19. CDR3 in amino acids: CASRVPGTGSYEQYF. DNA of the CDR3: TGTGCCAGCAGAGTTCCTGGGACAGGGAGCTACGAGCAGTACTTC.